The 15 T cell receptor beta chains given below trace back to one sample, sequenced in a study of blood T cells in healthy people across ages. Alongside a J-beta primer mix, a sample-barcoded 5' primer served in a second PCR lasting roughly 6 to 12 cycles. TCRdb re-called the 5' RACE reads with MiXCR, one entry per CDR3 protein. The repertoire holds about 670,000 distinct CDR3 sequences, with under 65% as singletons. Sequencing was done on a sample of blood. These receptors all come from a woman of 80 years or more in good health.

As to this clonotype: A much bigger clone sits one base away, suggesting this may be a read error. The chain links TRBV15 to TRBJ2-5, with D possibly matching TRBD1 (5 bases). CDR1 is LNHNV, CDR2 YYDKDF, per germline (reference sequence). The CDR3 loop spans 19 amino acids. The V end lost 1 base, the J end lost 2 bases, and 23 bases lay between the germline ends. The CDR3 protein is CATSRVGDLGRVVQETQYF. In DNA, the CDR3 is TGTGCCACCAGCAGAGTTGGAGACTTAGGCAGGGTGGTTCAAGAGACCCAGTACTTC.

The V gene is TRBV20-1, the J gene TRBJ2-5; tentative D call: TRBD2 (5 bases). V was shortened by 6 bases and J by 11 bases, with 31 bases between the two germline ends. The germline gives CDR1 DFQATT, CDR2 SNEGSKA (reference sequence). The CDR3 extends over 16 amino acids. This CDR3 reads CSATGVFGLAGNEQYF. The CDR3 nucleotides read TGCAGTGCCACCGGGGTGTTTGGGCTAGCAGGCAATGAGCAGTACTTC.

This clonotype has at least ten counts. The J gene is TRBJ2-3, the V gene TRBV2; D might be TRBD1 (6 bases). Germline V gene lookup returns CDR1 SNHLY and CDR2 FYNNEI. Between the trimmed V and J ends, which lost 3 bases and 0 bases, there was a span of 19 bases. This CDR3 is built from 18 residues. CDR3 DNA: TGTGCCAGCAGTGATAAGAGGGACATTGTCAGTAGCACAGATACGCAGTATTTT. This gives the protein CASSDKRDIVSSTDTQYF.

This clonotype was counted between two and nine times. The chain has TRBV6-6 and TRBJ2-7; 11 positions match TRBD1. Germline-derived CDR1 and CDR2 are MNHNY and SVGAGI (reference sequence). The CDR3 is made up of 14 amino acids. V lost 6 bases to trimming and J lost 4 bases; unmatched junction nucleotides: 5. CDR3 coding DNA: TGTGCCAGCAGACCCGGGACAGGGGGTTACGAGCAGTACTTC. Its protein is CASRPGTGGYEQYF.

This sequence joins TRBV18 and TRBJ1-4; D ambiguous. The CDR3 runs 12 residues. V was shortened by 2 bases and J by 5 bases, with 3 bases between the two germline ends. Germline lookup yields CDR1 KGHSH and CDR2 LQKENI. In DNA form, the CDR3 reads TGTGCCAGCTCACCAATCAATGAAAAACTGTTTTTT. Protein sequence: CASSPINEKLFF.

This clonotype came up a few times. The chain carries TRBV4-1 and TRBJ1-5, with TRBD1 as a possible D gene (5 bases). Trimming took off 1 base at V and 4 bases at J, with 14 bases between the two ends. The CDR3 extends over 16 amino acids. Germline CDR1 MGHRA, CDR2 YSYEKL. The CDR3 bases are TGCGCCAGCAGCCAAGCCCAGATAAAGGGGAATCAGCCCCAGCATTTT. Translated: CASSQAQIKGNQPQHF.

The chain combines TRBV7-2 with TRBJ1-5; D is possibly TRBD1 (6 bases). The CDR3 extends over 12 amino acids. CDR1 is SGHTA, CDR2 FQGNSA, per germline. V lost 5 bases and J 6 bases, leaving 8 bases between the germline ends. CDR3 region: CASSPRGQPQHF. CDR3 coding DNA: TGTGCCAGCAGCCCCAGGGGTCAGCCCCAGCATTTT. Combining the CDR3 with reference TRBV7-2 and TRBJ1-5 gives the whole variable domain GAGVSQSPSNKVTEKGKDVELRCDPISGHTALYWYRQSLGQGLEFLIYFQGNSAPDKSGLPSDRFSAERTGGSVSTLTIQRTQQEDSAVYLCASSPRGQPQHFGDGTRLSIL.

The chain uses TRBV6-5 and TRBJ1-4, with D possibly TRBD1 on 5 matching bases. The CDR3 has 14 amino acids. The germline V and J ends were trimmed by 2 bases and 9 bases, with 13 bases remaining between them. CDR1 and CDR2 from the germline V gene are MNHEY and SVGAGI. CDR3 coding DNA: TGTGCCAGCAGTTACCGCGGGCAGGGACAAAAACTGTTTTTT. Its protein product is CASSYRGQGQKLFF.

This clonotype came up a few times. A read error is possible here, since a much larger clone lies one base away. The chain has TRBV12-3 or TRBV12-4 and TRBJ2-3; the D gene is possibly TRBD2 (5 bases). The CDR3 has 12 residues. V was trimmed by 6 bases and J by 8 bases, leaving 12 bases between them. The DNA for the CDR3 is TGTGCCAGCAGGGTAGACGGGGTTACGCAGTATTTT. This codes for CASRVDGVTQYF.

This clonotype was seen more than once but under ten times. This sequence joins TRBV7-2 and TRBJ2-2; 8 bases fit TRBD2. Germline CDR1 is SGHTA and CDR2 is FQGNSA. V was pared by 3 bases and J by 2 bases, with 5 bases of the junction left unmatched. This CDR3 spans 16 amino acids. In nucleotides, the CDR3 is TGTGCCAGCAGCTTTTATGCGGGAGGAAACACCGGGGAGCTGTTTTTT. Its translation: CASSFYAGGNTGELFF.

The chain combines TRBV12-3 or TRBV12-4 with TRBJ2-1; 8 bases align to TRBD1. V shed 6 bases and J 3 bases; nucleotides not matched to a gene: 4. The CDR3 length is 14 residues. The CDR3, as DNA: TGTGCCAGCAGCTCCGACAGGGGCTACAATGAGCAGTTCTTC. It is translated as CASSSDRGYNEQFF.

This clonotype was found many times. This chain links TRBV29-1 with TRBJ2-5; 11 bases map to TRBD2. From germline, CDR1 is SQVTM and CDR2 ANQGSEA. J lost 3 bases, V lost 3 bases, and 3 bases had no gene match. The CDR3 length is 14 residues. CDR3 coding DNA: TGCAGCGTTGACGCACTAGCGGGGGAAGAGACCCAGTACTTC. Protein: CSVDALAGEETQYF.

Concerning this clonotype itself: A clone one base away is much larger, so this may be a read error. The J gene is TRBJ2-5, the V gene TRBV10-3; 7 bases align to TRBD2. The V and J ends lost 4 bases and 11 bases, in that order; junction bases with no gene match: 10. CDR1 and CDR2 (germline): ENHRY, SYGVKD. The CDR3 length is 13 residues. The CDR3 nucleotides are TGTGCCATCAGTGTCCGGGACTACAATGAGCAGTACTTC. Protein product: CAISVRDYNEQYF.

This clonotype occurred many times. The DNA for the CDR3 is TGCGCCAGCAGCTTGGATGGGGGGCGCCCGGCCAAAAACATTCAGTACTTC. Translated, it gives CASSLDGGRPAKNIQYF. V and J are TRBV5-1 and TRBJ2-4; the D call may be TRBD1 or TRBD2 (6 bases each). The CDR3 runs to 17 residues. Germline CDR1 is SGHRS and CDR2 is YFSETQ. Trimming stripped 0 bases from V and 1 base from J, with 14 bases between.

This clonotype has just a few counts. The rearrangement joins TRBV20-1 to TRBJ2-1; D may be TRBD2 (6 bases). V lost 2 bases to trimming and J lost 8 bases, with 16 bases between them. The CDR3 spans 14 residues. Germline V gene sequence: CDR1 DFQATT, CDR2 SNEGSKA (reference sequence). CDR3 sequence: CSARIFLASDEQFF. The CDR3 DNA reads TGCAGTGCTAGAATTTTCCTAGCGAGCGATGAGCAGTTCTTC.